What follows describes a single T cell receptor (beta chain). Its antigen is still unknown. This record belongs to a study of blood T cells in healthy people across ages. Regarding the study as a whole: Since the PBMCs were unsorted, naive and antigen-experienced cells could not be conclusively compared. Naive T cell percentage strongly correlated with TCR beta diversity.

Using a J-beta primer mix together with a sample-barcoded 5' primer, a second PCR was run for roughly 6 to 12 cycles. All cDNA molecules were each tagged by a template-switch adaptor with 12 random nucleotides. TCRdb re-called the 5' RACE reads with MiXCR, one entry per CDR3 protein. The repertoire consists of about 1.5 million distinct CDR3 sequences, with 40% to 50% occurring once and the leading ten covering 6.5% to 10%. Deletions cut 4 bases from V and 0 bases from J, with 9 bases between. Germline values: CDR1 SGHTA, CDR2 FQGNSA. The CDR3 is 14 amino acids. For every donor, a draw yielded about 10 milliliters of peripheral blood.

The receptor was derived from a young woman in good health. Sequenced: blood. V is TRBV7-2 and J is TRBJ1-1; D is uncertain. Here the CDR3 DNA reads TGTGCCAGCAGCTGGGCACGATTGAACACTGAAGCTTTCTTT. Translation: CASSWARLNTEAFF.